Listed below are T cell receptor beta chains from one sample, sequenced in a study of Graves' ophthalmopathy and Graves' hyperthyroidism. TCRdb re-called the multiplex PCR reads through MiXCR, storing one row per CDR3 protein. This sample yields roughly 600,000 distinct CDR3 sequences, of which less than 45% are seen a single time; approximately 4.1% belongs to the top ten. Material for sequencing was peripheral blood or thyroid tissue (not recorded which). These receptors came from an adult man with Graves' hyperthyroidism. CDR3s include the opening cysteine and the closing phenylalanine or tryptophan.

v_gene	j_gene	CDR3aa
TRBV10-3	TRBJ2-3	CAISVTGTSTDTQYF
TRBV5-1	TRBJ1-2	CASSLRTGEDGYTF
TRBV30	TRBJ2-2	CAWSGGTGELFF
TRBV14	TRBJ2-2	CASSLTDTGELFF
TRBV28	TRBJ2-5	CASSSSTGGPQETQYF
TRBV25-1	TRBJ2-7	CASSDISDYEQYF
TRBV24-1	TRBJ2-5	CATSDLESNTQYQETQYF
TRBV7-2	TRBJ2-5	CASSLDRNTGAQYF
TRBV2	TRBJ2-5	CASRTDSGERETQYF
TRBV7-9	TRBJ2-3	CASSLGTGTGPTDTQYF
TRBV12-3/TRBV12-4	TRBJ2-3	CASSARGNTQYF
TRBV20-1	TRBJ2-7	CSARLAGTYEQYF
TRBV29-1	TRBJ1-1	CSVEASGAGTEAFF
TRBV7-6	TRBJ2-3	CASSTMTTDTQYF
TRBV19	TRBJ1-1	CASSPKGPDSWNTEAFF
TRBV27	TRBJ2-5	CASRIGTADQETQYF
TRBV19	TRBJ2-7	CASSMERDRSYEQYF
TRBV9	TRBJ1-4	CASSPRTVTNEKLFF
TRBV20-1	TRBJ1-2	CSARERAGGYTF
TRBV27	TRBJ1-2	CASSSDRGPEKGYTF
TRBV7-2	TRBJ1-5	CASSLSGGISNQPQHF
TRBV20-1	TRBJ2-5	CSAGLSGGETQYF
TRBV6-2/TRBV6-3	TRBJ2-7	CASSNMGEQYF
TRBV5-1	TRBJ2-5	CASSLSLTGLETQYF
TRBV6-5	TRBJ1-2	CASRPRAGQGFGYTF
TRBV20-1	TRBJ2-7	CSARDLASIFNEQYF
TRBV24-1	TRBJ1-2	CATSDFRGYTF
TRBV7-8	TRBJ2-3	CASNLSPSGRGDTQYF
TRBV29-1	TRBJ1-1	CSAPTSGEYNEAFF
TRBV19	TRBJ1-1	CASSRAGEAFF
TRBV7-2	TRBJ1-1	CASSLYRGFF
TRBV7-9	TRBJ2-2	CASSLAAANTGELFF
TRBV20-1	-	CSAKLAVGQFF
TRBV29-1	TRBJ1-1	CSPSEENTEAFF
TRBV20-1	TRBJ2-3	CSASRQDDTQYF
TRBV3-1	TRBJ1-2	CASSQDGGRGLAGYTF